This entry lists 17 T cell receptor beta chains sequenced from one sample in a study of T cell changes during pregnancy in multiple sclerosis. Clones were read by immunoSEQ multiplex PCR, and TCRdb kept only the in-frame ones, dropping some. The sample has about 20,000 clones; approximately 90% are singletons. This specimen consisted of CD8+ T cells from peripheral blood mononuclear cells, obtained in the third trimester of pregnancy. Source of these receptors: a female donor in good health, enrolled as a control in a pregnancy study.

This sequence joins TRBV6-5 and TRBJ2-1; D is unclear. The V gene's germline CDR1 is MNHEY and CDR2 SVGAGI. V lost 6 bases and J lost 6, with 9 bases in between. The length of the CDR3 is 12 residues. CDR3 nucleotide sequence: TGTGCCAGCAGCACCAGTGGCAATGAGCAGTTCTTC. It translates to CASSTSGNEQFF.

CDR3 protein: CASSQADYASYGAQYF. CDR3 DNA sequence: TGCGCCAGCAGCCAAGCGGACTATGCTTCTTACGGGGCGCAGTATTTT. The rearrangement joins TRBV4-1 to TRBJ2-3, with D perhaps matching TRBD2 (6 bases). Germline V gives CDR1 MGHRA, CDR2 YSYEKL. This CDR3 spans 16 amino acids. Trimming took off 1 base at V and 10 bases at J, with 21 bases between the two ends.

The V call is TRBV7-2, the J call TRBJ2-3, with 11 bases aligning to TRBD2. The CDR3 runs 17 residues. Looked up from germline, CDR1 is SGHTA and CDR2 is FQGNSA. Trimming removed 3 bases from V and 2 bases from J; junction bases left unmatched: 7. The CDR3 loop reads CASSFLLAGGSTDTQYF. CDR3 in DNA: TGTGCCAGCAGCTTCCTTCTAGCGGGGGGTTCCACAGATACGCAGTATTTT.

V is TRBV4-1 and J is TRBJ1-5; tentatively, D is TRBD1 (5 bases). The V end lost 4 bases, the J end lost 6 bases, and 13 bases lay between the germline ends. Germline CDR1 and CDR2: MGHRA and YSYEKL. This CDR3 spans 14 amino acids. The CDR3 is CASSRGTRVQPQHF. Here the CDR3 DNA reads TGCGCCAGCAGCCGGGGCACCCGGGTTCAGCCCCAGCATTTT.

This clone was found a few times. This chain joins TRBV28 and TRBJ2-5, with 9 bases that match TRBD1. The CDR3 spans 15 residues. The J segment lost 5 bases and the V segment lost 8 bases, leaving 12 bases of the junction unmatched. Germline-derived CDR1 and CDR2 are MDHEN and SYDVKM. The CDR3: CASFPLGQGWETQYF. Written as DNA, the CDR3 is TGTGCCAGCTTTCCGTTGGGACAGGGATGGGAGACCCAGTACTTC.

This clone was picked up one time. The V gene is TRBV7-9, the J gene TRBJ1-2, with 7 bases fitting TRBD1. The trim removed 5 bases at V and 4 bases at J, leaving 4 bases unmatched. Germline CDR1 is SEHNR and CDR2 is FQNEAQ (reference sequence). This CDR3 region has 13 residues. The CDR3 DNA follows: TGTGCCAGCAGCGATGGACAGGTCTATGGCTACACCTTC. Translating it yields CASSDGQVYGYTF.

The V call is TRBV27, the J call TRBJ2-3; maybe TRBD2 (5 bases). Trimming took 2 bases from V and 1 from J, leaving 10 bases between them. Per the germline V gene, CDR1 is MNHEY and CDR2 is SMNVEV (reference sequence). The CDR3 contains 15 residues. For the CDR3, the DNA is TGTGCCAGCAGTTTAGGGGAGTTTGGCACAGATACGCAGTATTTT. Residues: CASSLGEFGTDTQYF.

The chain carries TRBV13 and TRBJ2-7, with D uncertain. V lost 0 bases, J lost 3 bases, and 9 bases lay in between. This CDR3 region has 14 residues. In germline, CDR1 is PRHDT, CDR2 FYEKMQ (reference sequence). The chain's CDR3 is CASSLGVARYEQYF. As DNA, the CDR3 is TGTGCCAGCAGCTTAGGGGTAGCCCGCTACGAGCAGTACTTC.

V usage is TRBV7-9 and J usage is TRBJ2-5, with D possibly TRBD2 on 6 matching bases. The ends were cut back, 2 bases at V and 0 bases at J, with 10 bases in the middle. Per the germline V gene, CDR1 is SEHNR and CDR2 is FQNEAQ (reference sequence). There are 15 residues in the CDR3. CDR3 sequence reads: CASSLRGKNQETQYF. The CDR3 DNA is TGTGCCAGCAGCTTACGGGGGAAGAACCAAGAGACCCAGTACTTC. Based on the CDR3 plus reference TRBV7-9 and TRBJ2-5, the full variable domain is DTGVSQNPRHKITKRGQNVTFRCDPISEHNRLYWYRQTLGQGPEFLTYFQNEAQLEKSRLLSDRFSAERPKGSFSTLEIQRTEQGDSAMYLCASSLRGKNQETQYFGPGTRLLVL.

The CDR3 is CASRTRAGKNYGYTF. The CDR3 DNA reads TGCGCCAGCAGAACCCGGGCAGGGAAGAACTATGGCTACACCTTC. V and J are TRBV5-1 and TRBJ1-2; D is possibly TRBD1 (5 bases). The V end lost 5 bases, the J end lost 2 bases, and 16 bases lay between the germline ends. This CDR3 contains 15 residues. Germline CDR1 SGHRS, CDR2 YFSETQ.

CDR3 amino acids: CASRQGTYEQYF. CDR3 nucleotides: TGTGCCAGCAGGCAGGGTACCTACGAGCAGTACTTC. The J gene is TRBJ2-7, the V gene TRBV28; a possible D gene is TRBD1 (5 bases). Germline loops: CDR1 MDHEN, CDR2 SYDVKM. The length of the CDR3 is 12 residues. V was pared by 6 bases and J by 2 bases, with 8 bases between.

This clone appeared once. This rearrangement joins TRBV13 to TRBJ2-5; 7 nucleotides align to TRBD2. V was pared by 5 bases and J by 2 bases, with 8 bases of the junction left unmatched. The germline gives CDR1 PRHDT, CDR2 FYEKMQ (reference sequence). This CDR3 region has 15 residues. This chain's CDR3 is CASSPRLAQQETQYF. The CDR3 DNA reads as TGTGCCAGCAGCCCCCGACTAGCCCAGCAAGAGACCCAGTACTTC. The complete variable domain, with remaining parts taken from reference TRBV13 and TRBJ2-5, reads AAGVIQSPRHLIKEKRETATLKCYPIPRHDTVYWYQQGPGQDPQFLISFYEKMQSDKGSIPDRFSAQQFSDYHSELNMSSLELGDSALYFCASSPRLAQQETQYFGPGTRLLVL.

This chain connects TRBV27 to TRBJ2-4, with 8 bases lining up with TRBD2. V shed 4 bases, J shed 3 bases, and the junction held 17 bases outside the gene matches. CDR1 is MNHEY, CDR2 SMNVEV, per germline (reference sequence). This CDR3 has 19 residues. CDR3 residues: CASSSLAGGTRGVKNIQYF. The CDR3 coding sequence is TGTGCCAGCAGTTCGTTAGCCGGTGGGACTAGAGGAGTCAAAAACATTCAGTACTTC.

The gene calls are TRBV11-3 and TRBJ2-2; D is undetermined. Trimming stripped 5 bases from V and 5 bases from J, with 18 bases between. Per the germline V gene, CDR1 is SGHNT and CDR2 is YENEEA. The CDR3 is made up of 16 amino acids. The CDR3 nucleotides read TGTGCCAGCAGCCCTCACCGCTCCCAACTTACCGGGGAGCTGTTTTTT. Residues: CASSPHRSQLTGELFF.

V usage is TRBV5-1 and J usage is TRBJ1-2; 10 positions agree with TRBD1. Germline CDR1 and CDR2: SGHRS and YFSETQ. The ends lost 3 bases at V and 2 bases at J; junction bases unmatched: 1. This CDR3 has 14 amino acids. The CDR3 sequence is CASSWGQGNYGYTF. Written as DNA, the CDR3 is TGCGCCAGCAGCTGGGGACAGGGGAACTATGGCTACACCTTC.

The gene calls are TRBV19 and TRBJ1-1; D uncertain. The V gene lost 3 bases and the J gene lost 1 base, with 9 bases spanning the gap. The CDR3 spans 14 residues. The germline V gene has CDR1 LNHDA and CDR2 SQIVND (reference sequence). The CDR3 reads CASSMEGGNTEAFF. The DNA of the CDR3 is TGTGCCAGTAGTATGGAGGGCGGGAACACTGAAGCTTTCTTT.

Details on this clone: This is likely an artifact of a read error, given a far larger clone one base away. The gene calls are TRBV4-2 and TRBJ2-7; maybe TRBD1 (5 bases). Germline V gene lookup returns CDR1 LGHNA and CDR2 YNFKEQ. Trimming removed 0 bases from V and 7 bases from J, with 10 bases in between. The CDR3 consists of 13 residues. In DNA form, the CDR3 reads TGTGCCAGCAGCCAAGATCCAGGGTGGGAGCAGTACTTC. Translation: CASSQDPGWEQYF.